The clone carrying this TCR beta chain was counted many times. The target antigen is unknown. Germline and junction disagree at one end, which may indicate a read error. This record comes from a study of T-cell reconstitution after alpha-beta-depleted transplantation in children. Notes on the study in general: Day-60 TCRbeta diversity that was high in some patients was derived from surviving recipient T cells and thymic progenitors. Newly generated T cells supplied most T-cell counts and diversity one year post-transplant. Expanded graft clones numbering several hundred reportedly gave rise to alpha-beta T cells about two months after transplant.

The CDR3 consists of 12 residues. Germline V lookup: CDR1 DFQATT, CDR2 SNEGSKA (reference sequence). As it was prepared, the TCRbeta library received unique molecular identifiers. TCRdb re-called the PCR reads with MiXCR, one entry per CDR3 protein. The profile shows about 200,000 distinct CDR3 sequences, around 7% of them singletons. The origin of this receptor is a boy aged 2 to 9 with acute lymphoblastic leukemia, due to receive a stem cell transplant. This sequence joins TRBV20-1 and TRBJ2-1; D unclear. Material: PBMCs, obtained before TCRalphabeta/CD19-depleted stem cell transplant. The CDR3 loop reads CSASTGRPSTDF. The DNA of the CDR3 is TGCAGTGCTAGCACCGGACGGCCCTCAACTGACTTC.